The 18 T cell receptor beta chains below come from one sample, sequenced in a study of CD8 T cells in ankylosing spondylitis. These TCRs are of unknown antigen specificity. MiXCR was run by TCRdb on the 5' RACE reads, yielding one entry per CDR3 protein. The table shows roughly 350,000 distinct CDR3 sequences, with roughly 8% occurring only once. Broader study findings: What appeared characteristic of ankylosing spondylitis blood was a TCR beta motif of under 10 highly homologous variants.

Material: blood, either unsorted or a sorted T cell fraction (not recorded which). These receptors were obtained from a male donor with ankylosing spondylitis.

CDR3 in DNA: TGTGCCAGCAGCGCCCACAGGATAGACTACGAGCAGTACTTC. As protein: CASSAHRIDYEQYF. This chain links TRBV7-2 with TRBJ2-7, with a tentative D call TRBD1 (5 bases). With 5 bases removed from V and 3 bases from J, the gap between germline ends came to 14 bases. Per germline, CDR1 SGHTA and CDR2 FQGNSA. The length of the CDR3 is 14 residues.

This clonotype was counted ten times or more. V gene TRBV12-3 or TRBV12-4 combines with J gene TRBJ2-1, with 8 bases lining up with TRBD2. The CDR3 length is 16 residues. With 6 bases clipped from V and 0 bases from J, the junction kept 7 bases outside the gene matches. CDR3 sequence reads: CASRSSGGSSYNEQFF. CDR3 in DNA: TGTGCCAGCAGGTCTTCGGGAGGGAGCTCCTACAATGAGCAGTTCTTC.

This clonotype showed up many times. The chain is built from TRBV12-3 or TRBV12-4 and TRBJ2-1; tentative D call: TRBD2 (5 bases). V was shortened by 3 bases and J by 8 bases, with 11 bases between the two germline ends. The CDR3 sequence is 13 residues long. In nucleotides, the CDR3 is TGTGCCAGCAGTTTGTGGGAGAAGGATGAGCAGTTCTTC. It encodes CASSLWEKDEQFF.

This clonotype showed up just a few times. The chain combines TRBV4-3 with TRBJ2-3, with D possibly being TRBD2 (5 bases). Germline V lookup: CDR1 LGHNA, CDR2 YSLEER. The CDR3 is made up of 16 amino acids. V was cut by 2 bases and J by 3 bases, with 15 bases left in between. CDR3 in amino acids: CASSQSRAQRTDTQYF. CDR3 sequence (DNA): TGCGCCAGCAGCCAATCCCGGGCCCAGCGGACAGATACGCAGTATTTT.

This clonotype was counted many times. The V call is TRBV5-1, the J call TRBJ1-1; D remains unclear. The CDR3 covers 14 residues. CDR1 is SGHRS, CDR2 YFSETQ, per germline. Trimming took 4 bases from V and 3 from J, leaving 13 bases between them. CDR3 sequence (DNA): TGCGCCAGCAGCCCCGGGAGGGAGGACACTGAAGCTTTCTTT. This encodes CASSPGREDTEAFF.

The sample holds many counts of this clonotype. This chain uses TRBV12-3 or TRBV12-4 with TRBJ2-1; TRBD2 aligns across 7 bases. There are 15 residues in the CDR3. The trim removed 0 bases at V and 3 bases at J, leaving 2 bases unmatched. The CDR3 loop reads CASSLAGDYYNEQFF. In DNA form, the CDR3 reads TGTGCCAGCAGTTTAGCCGGGGACTACTACAATGAGCAGTTCTTC.

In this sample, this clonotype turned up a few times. CDR3 nucleotides: TGTGCCAGCAGCCTTTTTAGTGTACGGTATAGCAATCAGCCCCAGCATTTT. Translating it yields CASSLFSVRYSNQPQHF. The chain links TRBV7-8 to TRBJ1-5; D is unresolved. Germline V CDR1 and CDR2: SGHVS, FQNEAQ. V lost 5 bases, J lost 0 bases, and 17 bases lay in between. The CDR3 spans 17 residues.

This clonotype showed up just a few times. CDR3 residues: CASRPSGPSSYEQYF. As DNA, the CDR3 is TGTGCCAGCAGACCTAGCGGGCCGAGCTCCTACGAGCAGTACTTC. V gene TRBV28 combines with J gene TRBJ2-7; TRBD2 matches 8 bases. J lost 0 bases, V lost 6 bases, and 7 bases had no gene match. The germline V gene encodes CDR1 MDHEN and CDR2 SYDVKM. The CDR3 length is 15 residues.

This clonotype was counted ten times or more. The CDR3 protein is CASSQDRNSYNEQFF. The CDR3 nucleotides read TGCGCCAGCAGCCAAGACCGGAACTCCTACAATGAGCAGTTCTTC. J is TRBJ2-1 and V is TRBV4-1; D is unclear. Trimming left V 0 bases short and J 0 bases short, with 6 bases between. The length of the CDR3 is 15 residues. The germline V gene has CDR1 MGHRA and CDR2 YSYEKL.

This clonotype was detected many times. In nucleotides, the CDR3 is TGCGCCAGCAGCTTGGGTTGGAACACTGAAGCTTTCTTT. Translation: CASSLGWNTEAFF. V usage is TRBV5-1 and J usage is TRBJ1-1, with D uncertain. V shed 0 bases and J shed 1 base, with 4 bases lying between them. From germline, CDR1 is SGHRS and CDR2 YFSETQ. The CDR3 covers 13 residues.

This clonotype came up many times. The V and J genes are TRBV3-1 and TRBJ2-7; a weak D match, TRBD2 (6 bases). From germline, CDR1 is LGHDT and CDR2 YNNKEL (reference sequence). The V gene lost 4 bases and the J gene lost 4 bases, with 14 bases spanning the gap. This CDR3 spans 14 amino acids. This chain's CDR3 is CASSPRIAAYEQYF. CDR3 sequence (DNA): TGTGCCAGCAGCCCCAGAATAGCGGCGTACGAGCAGTACTTC.

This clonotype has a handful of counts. The chain's CDR3 is CASSDSRGGADTQYF. CDR3 DNA: TGTGCCAGCAGTGACTCGCGGGGCGGCGCAGATACGCAGTATTTT. V gene TRBV2 combines with J gene TRBJ2-3, with a possible D match to TRBD2 (6 bases). The germline V gene encodes CDR1 SNHLY and CDR2 FYNNEI. Trimming pared 3 bases from V and 4 bases from J, leaving 14 bases between. The CDR3 consists of 15 residues.

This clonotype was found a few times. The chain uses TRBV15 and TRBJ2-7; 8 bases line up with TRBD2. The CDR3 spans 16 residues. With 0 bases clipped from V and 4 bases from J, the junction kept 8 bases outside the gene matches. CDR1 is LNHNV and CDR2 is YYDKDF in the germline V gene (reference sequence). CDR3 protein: CATSRDPSGGGYEQYF. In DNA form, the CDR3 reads TGTGCCACCAGCAGAGACCCCTCCGGGGGGGGGTACGAGCAGTACTTC.

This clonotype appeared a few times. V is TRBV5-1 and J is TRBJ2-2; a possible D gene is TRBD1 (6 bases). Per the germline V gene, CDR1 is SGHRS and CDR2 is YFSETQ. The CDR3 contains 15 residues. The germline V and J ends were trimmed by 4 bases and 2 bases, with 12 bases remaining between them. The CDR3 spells CASSNQGSNTGELFF. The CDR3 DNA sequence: TGCGCCAGCAGCAACCAGGGGTCTAACACCGGGGAGCTGTTTTTT.

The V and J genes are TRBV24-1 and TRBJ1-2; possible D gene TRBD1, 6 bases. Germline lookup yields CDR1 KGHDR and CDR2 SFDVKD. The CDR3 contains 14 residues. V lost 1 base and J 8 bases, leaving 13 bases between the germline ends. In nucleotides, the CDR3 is TGTGCCACCAGTGATTTAGGGACATCTATGGGCTACACCTTC. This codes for CATSDLGTSMGYTF.

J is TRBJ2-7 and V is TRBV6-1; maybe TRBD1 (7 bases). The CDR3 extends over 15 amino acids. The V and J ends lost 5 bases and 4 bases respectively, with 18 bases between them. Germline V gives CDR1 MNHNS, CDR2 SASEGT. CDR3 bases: TGTGCCAGCAGTACCACAGGGGAGGCTTCTTACGAGCAGTACTTC. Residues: CASSTTGEASYEQYF.

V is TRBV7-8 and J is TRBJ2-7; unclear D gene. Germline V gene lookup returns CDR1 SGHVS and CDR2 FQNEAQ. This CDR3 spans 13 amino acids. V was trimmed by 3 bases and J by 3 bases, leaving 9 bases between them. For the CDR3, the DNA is TGTGCCAGCAGCTTCGGCCCGCGCTACGAGCAGTACTTC. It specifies CASSFGPRYEQYF.

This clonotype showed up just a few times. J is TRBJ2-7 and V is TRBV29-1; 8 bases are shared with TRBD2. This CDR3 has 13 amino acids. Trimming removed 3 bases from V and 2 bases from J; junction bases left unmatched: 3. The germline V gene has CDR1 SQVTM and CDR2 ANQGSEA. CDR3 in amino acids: CSVDLAGTYEQYF. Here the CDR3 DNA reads TGCAGCGTTGACCTAGCGGGTACCTACGAGCAGTACTTC.